The present entry profiles one T cell receptor (beta chain) with its context. In the original workflow: Amplification of reference gene primers was used by the study to estimate nucleated cell counts. The data were produced by immunoSEQ multiplex PCR, yet TCRdb's version contains in-frame clones alone and is incomplete. The DNA gave D and trimming, while V, J and clone size come from that table. The data show nearly 55,000 clones, roughly 84% seen once. This specimen comes from a study of blood T cell repertoires in COVID-19. Study-wide context: There were acute and convalescent COVID-19 samples, and they came from the United States, Italy and Spain.

This CDR3 is 16 amino acids long. The germline gives CDR1 LGHNA, CDR2 YSLEER. Germline trimming cut 3 bases from V and 1 base from J; bases unmatched to any gene: 7. This chain connects TRBV4-3 to TRBJ2-3, with 7 bases identical to TRBD2. Sequencing used peripheral blood. The TCR comes from an older man with active COVID-19. CDR3 residues: CASSQELGGGTDTQYF. Here the CDR3 DNA reads TGCGCCAGCAGCCAGGAGCTGGGGGGGGGCACAGATACGCAGTATTTT.